The 5 T cell receptor beta chains in this list originate from one sample, sequenced in a study of immune heterogeneity within non-small cell lung tumors. TCR beta CDR3 amplification used multiplex PCR with 32 V and 13 J primers. TCRdb used MiXCR to reprocess the multiplex PCR reads, holding one entry per CDR3 protein. The data hold about 3,600 distinct CDR3 sequences, with 27% observed a single time. The authors used roughly 650 ng of bulk tumor genomic DNA per sample as template. Surgery yielded several widely spaced biopsies per primary tumor. Curative surgery was performed on patients who had untreated, newly diagnosed non-small cell lung cancer. Input material: lung tumor tissue. The receptor set was obtained from a man aged 60 to 75 with non-small cell lung cancer.

In its sample, this clonotype is large (0.1 to 1%). The chain carries TRBV9 and TRBJ2-3, with TRBD2 identical over 8 bases. The V gene's germline CDR1 is SGDLS and CDR2 YYNGEE. The CDR3 runs to 15 residues. J gave up 0 bases and V 6 bases, and 6 bases lay outside the gene matches. CDR3 sequence: CASTLAGTSTDTQYF. CDR3 nucleotide sequence: TGTGCCAGCACCCTAGCGGGTACTAGCACAGATACGCAGTATTTT. Together with reference TRBV9 and TRBJ2-3, the CDR3 gives the full variable domain: DSGVTQTPKHLITATGQRVTLRCSPRSGDLSVYWYQQSLDQGLQFLIQYYNGEERAKGNILERFSAQQFPDLHSELNLSSLELGDSALYFCASTLAGTSTDTQYFGPGTRLTVL.

By share of the sample, this clonotype is medium-sized. This chain uses TRBV7-2 with TRBJ2-7; either TRBD1 or TRBD2 may supply D (5 bases each). CDR1 and CDR2 (germline): SGHTA, FQGNSA. The CDR3 covers 14 residues. The V end lost 5 bases, the J end lost 3 bases, and 14 bases lay between the germline ends. CDR3 residues: CASSGGPVGYEQYF. CDR3 nucleotides: TGTGCCAGCAGCGGGGGTCCTGTCGGCTACGAGCAGTACTTC.

The CDR3 sequence: CSVAPSGSSSNTGELFF. CDR3 nucleotide sequence: TGCAGCGTTGCCCCTAGCGGGAGTTCATCGAACACCGGGGAGCTGTTTTTT. The chain has TRBV29-1 and TRBJ2-2; 10 nucleotides agree with TRBD2. The CDR3 is 17 residues long. CDR1 and CDR2 (germline): SQVTM, ANQGSEA. V lost 4 bases to trimming and J lost 0 bases; unmatched junction nucleotides: 8.

By share, this clonotype counts as medium-sized. This sequence joins TRBV28 and TRBJ1-5, with D possibly being TRBD1 (5 bases). The CDR3 sequence is 14 residues long. From germline, CDR1 is MDHEN and CDR2 SYDVKM. V was shortened by 7 bases and J by 6 bases, with 16 bases between the two germline ends. CDR3 protein: CASNPTGVVQPQHF. CDR3 nucleotides: TGTGCCAGCAATCCTACAGGTGTCGTTCAGCCCCAGCATTTT.

CDR3 DNA: TGTGCCAGCAGCTTGGGACTAGCGGGAGGGCCAGATGAGACCCAGTACTTC. It yields the protein CASSLGLAGGPDETQYF. This chain links TRBV5-4 with TRBJ2-5, with 14 bases identical to TRBD2. Trimming at V came to 0 bases and at J to 5 bases, leaving 6 bases not matched to a gene. CDR1 is SGHNT, CDR2 YYREEE, per germline (reference sequence). This CDR3 comprises 17 residues. Full variable domain (missing parts from reference TRBV5-4 and TRBJ2-5): ETGVTQSPTHLIKTRGQQVTLRCSSQSGHNTVSWYQQALGQGPQFIFQYYREEENGRGNFPPRFSGLQFPNYSSELNVNALELDDSALYLCASSLGLAGGPDETQYFGPGTRLLVL.